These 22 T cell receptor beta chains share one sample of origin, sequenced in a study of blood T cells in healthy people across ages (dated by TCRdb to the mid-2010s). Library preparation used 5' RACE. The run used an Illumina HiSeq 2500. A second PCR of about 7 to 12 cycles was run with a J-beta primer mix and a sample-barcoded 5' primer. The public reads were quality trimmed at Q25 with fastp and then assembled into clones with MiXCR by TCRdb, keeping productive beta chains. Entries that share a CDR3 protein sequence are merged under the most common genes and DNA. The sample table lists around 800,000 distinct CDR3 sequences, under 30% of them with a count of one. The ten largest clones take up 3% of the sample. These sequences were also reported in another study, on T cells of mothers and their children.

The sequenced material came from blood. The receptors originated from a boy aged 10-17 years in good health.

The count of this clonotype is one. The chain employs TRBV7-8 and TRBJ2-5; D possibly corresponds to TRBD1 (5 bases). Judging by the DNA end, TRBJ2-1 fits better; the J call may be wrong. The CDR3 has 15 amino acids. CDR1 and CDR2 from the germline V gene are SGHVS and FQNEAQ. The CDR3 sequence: CASSSGKRGTTEQFF. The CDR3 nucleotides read TGTGCCAGCAGCTCGGGCAAAAGGGGTACCACTGAGCAGTTCTTC.

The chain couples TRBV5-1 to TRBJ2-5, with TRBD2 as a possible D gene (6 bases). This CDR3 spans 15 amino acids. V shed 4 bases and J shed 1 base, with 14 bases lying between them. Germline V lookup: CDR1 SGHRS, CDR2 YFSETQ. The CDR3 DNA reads TGCGCCAGCAGCCCGGGACTTCGGGCCCAAGAGACCCAGTACTTC. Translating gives CASSPGLRAQETQYF. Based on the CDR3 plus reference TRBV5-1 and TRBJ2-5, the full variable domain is KAGVTQTPRYLIKTRGQQVTLSCSPISGHRSVSWYQQTPGQGLQFLFEYFSETQRNKGNFPGRFSGRQFSNSRSEMNVSTLELGDSALYLCASSPGLRAQETQYFGPGTRLLVL.

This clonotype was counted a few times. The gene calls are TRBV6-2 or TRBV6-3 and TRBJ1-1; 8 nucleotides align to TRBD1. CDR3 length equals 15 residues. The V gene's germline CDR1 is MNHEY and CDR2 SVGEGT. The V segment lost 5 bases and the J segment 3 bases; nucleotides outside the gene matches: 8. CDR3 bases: TGTGCCAGCAGTCCGGGACAGGCCCCTGACACTGAAGCTTTCTTT. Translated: CASSPGQAPDTEAFF.

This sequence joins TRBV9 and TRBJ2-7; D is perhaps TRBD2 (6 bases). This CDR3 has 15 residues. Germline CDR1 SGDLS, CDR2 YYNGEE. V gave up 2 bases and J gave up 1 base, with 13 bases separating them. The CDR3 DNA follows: TGTGCCAGCAGCGTGGGGGGTGACTTTTCCTACGAGCAGTACTTC. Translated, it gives CASSVGGDFSYEQYF.

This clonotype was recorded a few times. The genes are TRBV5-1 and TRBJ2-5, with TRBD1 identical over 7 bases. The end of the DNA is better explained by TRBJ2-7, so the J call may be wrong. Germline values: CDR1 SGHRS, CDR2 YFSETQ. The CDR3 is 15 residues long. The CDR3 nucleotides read TGCGCCAGCAGCGAGGGACAGCCGGGGTCAGACGAGCAGTACTTC. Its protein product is CASSEGQPGSDEQYF.

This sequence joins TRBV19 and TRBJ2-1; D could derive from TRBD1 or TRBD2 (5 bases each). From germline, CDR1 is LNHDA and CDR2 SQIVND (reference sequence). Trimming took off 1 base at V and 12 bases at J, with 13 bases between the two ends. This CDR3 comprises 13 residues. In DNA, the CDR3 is TGTGCCAGTAGTATAGGGGGGTTGAGTGGGCAGTTCTTC. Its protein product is CASSIGGLSGQFF. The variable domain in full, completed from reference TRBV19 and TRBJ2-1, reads DGGITQSPKYLFRKEGQNVTLSCEQNLNHDAMYWYRQDPGQGLRLIYYSQIVNDFQKGDIAEGYSVSREKKESFPLTVTSAQKNPTAFYLCASSIGGLSGQFFGPGTRLTVL.

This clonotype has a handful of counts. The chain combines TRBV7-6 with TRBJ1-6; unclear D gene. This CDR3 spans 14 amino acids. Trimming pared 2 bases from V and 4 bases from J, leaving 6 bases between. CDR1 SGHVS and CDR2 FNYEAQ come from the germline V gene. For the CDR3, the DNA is TGTGCCAGCAGCTTAAACAGTTATAATTCACCCCTCCACTTT. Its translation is CASSLNSYNSPLHF.

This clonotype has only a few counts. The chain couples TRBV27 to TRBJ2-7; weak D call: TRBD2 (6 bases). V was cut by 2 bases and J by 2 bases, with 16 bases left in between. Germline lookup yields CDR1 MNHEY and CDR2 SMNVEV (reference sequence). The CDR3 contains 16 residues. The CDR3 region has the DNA TGTGCCAGCAGTTTAGGGGGGTACCCATTACCCTACGAGCAGTACTTC. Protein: CASSLGGYPLPYEQYF.

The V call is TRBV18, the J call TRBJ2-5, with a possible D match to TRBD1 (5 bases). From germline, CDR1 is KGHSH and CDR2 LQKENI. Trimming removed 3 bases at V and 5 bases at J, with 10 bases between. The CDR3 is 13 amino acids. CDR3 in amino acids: CASSPDRFETQYF. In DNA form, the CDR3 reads TGTGCCAGCTCACCCGACAGATTTGAGACCCAGTACTTC.

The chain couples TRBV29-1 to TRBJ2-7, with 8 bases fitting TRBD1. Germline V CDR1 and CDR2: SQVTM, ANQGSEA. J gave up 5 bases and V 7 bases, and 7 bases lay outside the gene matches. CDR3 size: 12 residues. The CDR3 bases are TGCAGCGCAAGGACAGGGCACGACGAGCAGTACTTC. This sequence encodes CSARTGHDEQYF.

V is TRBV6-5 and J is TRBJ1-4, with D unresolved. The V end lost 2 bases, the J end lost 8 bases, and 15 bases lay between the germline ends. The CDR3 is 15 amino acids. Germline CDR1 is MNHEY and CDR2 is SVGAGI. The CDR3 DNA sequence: TGTGCCAGCAGTTACCTTGCTCCCGGGAGGGAAAAACTGTTTTTT. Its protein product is CASSYLAPGREKLFF.

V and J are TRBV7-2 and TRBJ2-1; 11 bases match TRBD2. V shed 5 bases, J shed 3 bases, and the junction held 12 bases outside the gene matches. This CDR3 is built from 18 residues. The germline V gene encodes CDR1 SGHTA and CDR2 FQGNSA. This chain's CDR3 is CASSVSLAGGQNYNEQFF. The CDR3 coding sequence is TGTGCCAGCAGCGTATCCTTAGCGGGGGGGCAGAACTACAATGAGCAGTTCTTC.

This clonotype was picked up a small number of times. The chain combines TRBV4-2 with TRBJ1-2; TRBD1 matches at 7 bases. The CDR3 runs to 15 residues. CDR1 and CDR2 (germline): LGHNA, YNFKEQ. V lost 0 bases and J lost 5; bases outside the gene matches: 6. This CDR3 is CASSQEEGAIYGYTF. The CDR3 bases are TGTGCCAGCAGCCAAGAGGAGGGGGCGATATATGGCTACACCTTC.

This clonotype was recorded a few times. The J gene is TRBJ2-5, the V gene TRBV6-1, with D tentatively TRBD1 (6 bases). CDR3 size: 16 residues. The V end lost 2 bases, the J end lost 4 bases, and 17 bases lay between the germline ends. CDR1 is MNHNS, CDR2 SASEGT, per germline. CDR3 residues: CASSEPLWGRRETQYF. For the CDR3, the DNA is TGTGCCAGCAGTGAACCGCTTTGGGGGCGGAGAGAGACCCAGTACTTC.

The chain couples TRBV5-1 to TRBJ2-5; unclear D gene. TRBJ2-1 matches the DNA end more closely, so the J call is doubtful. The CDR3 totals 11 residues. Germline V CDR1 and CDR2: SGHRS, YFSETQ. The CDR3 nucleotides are TGCGCCAGCAAGGAGCTCAATGAGCAGTTCTTC. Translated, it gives CASKELNEQFF.

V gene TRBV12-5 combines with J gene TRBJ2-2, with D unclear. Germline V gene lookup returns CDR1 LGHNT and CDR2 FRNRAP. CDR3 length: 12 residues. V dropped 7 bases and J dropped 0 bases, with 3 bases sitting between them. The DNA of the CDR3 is TGTGCTAGTGCCCCGAACACCGGGGAGCTGTTTTTT. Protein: CASAPNTGELFF.

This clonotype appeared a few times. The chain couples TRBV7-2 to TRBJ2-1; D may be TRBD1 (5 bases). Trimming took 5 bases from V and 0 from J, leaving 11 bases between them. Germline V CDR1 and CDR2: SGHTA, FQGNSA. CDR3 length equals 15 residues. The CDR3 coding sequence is TGTGCCAGCAGCGCTGGGGCGTTCTCCTACAATGAGCAGTTCTTC. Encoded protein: CASSAGAFSYNEQFF.

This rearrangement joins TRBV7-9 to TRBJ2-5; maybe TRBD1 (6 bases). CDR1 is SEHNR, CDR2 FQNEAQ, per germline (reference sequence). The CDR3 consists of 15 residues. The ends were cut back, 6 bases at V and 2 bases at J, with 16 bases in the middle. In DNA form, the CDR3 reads TGTGCCAGCAGTCGCCCGAGGGGGTCTCAAGAGACCCAGTACTTC. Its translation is CASSRPRGSQETQYF. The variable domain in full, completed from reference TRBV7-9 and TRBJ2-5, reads DTGVSQNPRHKITKRGQNVTFRCDPISEHNRLYWYRQTLGQGPEFLTYFQNEAQLEKSRLLSDRFSAERPKGSFSTLEIQRTEQGDSAMYLCASSRPRGSQETQYFGPGTRLLVL.

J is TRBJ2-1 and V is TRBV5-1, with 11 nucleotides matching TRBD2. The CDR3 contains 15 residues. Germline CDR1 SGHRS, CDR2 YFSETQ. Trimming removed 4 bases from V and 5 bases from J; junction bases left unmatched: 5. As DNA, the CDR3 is TGCGCCAGCAGCCGGGGACTAGCGGAGAACAATGAGCAGTTCTTC. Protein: CASSRGLAENNEQFF.

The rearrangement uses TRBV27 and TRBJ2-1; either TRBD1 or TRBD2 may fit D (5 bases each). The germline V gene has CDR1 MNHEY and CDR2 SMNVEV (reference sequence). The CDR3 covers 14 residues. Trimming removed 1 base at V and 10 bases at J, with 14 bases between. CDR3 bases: TGTGCCAGCAGTTTATGGGACCAGGGTAAAGAGCAGTTCTTC. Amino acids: CASSLWDQGKEQFF.

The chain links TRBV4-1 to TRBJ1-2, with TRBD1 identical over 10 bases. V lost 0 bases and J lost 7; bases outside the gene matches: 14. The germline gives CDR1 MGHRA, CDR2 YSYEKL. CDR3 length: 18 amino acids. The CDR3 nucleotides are TGCGCCAGCAGCCAAGATAAGACCTTCACGGGACAGGGGTTTGGCTACACCTTC. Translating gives CASSQDKTFTGQGFGYTF.

The CDR3 sequence: CASSLAERGVADTQYF. For the CDR3, the DNA is TGCGCCAGCAGCTTGGCGGAGCGGGGGGTTGCAGATACGCAGTATTTT. The chain employs TRBV5-1 and TRBJ2-3, with 9 bases fitting TRBD2. Germline CDR1 reads SGHRS; CDR2 reads YFSETQ. The V gene end was trimmed by 0 bases and the J gene end by 4 bases; junction bases not matched to a gene: 6. This CDR3 region has 16 residues.